The sequence of this T cell receptor beta chain was determined in a study of blood T cell repertoires in COVID-19. As for the study in general: PBMCs, B-cell-depleted T cells, or T cells were the source of the cDNA or gDNA that made up the material.

Seattle researchers signed up patients amid active infection and tracked them longitudinally. As originally analysed: Amplifying reference gene primers gave estimates of nucleated cell counts. Using immunoSEQ multiplex PCR, the repertoire was profiled, and TCRdb retains in-frame clones only, with some absent. The DNA was the basis for D and trimming; V, J and clone size are from that table. The repertoire consists of about 57,000 clones, with roughly 87% occurring once and the leading ten covering 20% to 25%. V lost 0 bases and J 1 base, leaving 7 bases between the germline ends. This CDR3 has 14 amino acids. Germline lookup yields CDR1 SGHRS and CDR2 YFSETQ.

The chain couples TRBV5-1 to TRBJ1-1; tentatively, D is TRBD1 (5 bases). This TCR derives from an elderly woman with COVID-19, enrolled during active disease. The material sequenced was peripheral blood. The CDR3 sequence: CASSLGGANTEAFF. The CDR3 DNA is TGCGCCAGCAGCTTGGGGGGCGCGAACACTGAAGCTTTCTTT.